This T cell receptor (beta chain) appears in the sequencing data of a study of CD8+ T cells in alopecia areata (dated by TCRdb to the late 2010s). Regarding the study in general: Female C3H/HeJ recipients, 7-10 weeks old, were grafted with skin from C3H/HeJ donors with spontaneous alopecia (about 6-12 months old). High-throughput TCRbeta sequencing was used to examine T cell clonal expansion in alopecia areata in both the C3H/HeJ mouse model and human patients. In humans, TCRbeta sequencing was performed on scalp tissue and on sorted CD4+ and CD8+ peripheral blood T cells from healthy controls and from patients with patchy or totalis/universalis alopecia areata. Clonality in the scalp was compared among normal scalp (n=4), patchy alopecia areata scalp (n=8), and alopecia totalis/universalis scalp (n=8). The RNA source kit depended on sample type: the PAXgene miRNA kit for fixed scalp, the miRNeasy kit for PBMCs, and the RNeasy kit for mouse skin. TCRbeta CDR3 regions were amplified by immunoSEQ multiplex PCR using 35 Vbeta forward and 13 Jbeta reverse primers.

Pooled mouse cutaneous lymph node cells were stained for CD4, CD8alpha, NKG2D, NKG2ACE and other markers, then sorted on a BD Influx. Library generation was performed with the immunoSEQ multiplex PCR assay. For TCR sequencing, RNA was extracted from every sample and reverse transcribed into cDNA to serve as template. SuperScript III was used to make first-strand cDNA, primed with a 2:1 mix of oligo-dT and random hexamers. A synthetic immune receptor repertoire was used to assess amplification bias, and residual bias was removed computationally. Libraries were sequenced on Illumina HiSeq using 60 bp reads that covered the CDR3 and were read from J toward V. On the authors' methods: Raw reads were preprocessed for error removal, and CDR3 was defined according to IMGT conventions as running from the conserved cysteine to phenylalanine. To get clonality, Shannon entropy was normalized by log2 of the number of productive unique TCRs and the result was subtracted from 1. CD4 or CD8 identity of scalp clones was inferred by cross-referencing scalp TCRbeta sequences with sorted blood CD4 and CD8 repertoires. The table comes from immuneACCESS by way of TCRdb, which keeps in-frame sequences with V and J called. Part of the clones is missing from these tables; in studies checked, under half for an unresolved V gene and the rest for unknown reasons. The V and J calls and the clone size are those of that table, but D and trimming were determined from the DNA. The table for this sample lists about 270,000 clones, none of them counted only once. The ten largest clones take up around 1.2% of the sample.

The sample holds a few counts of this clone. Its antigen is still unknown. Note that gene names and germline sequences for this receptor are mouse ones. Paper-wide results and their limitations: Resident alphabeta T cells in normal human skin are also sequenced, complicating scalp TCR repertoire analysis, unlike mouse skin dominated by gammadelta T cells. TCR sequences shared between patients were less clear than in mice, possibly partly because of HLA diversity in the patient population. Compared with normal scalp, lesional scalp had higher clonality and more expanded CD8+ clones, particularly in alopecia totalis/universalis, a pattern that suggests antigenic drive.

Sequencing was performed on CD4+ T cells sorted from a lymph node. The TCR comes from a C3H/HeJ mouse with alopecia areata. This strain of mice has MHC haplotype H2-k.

The sequenced CDR3 bases are TGTGCCAGCTCCAAGACAGGGGATGCT. Translation gives CASSKTGDA. From start to end, the CDR3 is CASSKTGDAEQFF. This receptor chain uses TRBV13-1 and TRBJ2-1; 8 middle bases align to TRBD1. The DNA ends 4 residues before the CDR3 does, and the rest of the CDR3 is filled in from the germline J gene. CDR3 length: 13 amino acids, cysteine to phenylalanine. Sequencing covers 27 bases of the CDR3, shown here with the frame starting at base 1. Germline trimming amounts to 7 bases on V and 5 bases on J, with 5 as the count of junction bases outside the gene matches. According to the germline V gene, CDR1 reads NSHNY and CDR2 reads SYGAGN.